This T cell receptor (beta chain) was found in a study of blood T cell repertoires in COVID-19. Study-wide context: COVID-19 samples from acute and convalescent phases originated in the United States, Italy and Spain. Sample material is recorded as cDNA or gDNA derived from T cells, B-cell-depleted T cells, or PBMCs.

The protocol was immunoSEQ multiplex PCR, while the TCRdb copy is restricted to in-frame clones and leaves out a portion. The profile shows about 410,000 clones, roughly 90% of them singletons. CDR1 and CDR2 from the germline V gene are LGHDT and YNNKEL (reference sequence). The ends lost 5 bases at V and 1 base at J; junction bases unmatched: 10. CDR3 length: 17 residues. While infection was still active, Seattle patients were enrolled and then followed longitudinally. This sequence originates from a woman aged 40 to 50 with COVID-19, enrolled during active disease. This sequence joins TRBV3-1 (or the pseudogene TRBV3-2) and TRBJ2-5; TRBD1 aligns across 10 bases. Sequencing was performed on peripheral blood. As DNA, the CDR3 is TGTGCCAGCAGCTATCTGAGGGGGGACAGGGGCCAAGAGACCCAGTACTTC. Protein product: CASSYLRGDRGQETQYF.